The clone carrying this T cell receptor beta chain has more than one count but fewer than ten. The antigen is not known. Germline is not matched at one junction end, which may reflect a read error. Unique-molecular-identifier-tagged TCR beta cDNA libraries were used. Researchers reported roughly 510,000 cDNA molecules coming from about 0.98 to 11 million T cells. TCRdb fed the PCR reads into MiXCR, producing one record per CDR3 protein. This table has hundreds of thousands of distinct CDR3 sequences, roughly 29% appearing once. The germline V gene has CDR1 KGHDR and CDR2 SFDVKD. The CDR3 is 14 residues long. The record originates from a study of post-analysis software for immune sequencing data. Study details: Relapsing-remitting, secondary progressive and progressive-relapsing multiple sclerosis were all included among the disease courses.

General study results and limits: Four to six TRBV segments (TRBV5-6, TRBV5-1 and TRBV20-1 among them) occurred more frequently in patients than in controls. With F measure, samples from one preparation batch clustered together strongly. Comparison with controls showed significantly lower normalized Chao1 diversity in multiple sclerosis patients.

This clonotype was sampled from a girl aged 10-17 years with multiple sclerosis. The chain links TRBV24-1 to TRBJ1-2; D unresolved. The sequenced material came from blood. The CDR3, as DNA: TGTGCCGCCAGTGATCCGGAACATAACTATGGCTACACCTTC. It encodes CAASDPEHNYGYTF.